This is a list of T cell receptor beta chains from one sample in a study of T cell responses to AZD1222 COVID-19 vaccine. Only in-frame clones appear in the TCRdb table, and some are missing; sequencing was by immunoSEQ multiplex PCR. The sample records about 120,000 clones, about 90% being singletons. Source: peripheral blood, taken on day 0 of AZD1222 vaccination. The receptors stem from an adult in good health. CDR3s include the opening cysteine and the closing phenylalanine or tryptophan. The order of the fields is D gene, J gene, V gene, clone size, CDR3 protein, CDR3 DNA. A D gene is named only where the DNA matches it firmly. A clone size is listed for some rows: how often the clone was seen (once, few, many), or a class if it is expanded.

>NA|TRBJ1-2|TRBV4-3|NA
CASSQDRGNYGYTF
TGCGCCAGCAGCCAAGATCGGGGGAACTATGGCTACACCTTC
>NA|TRBJ2-5|TRBV3-1/TRBV3-2|NA
CASSHEGGFQETQYF
TGTGCCAGCAGCCATGAGGGGGGATTCCAAGAGACCCAGTACTTC
>NA|TRBJ2-7|TRBV19|NA
CASSKLPPTTGGIYEQYF
TGTGCCAGTAGTAAATTACCACCCACTACCGGGGGAATCTACGAGCAGTACTTC
>TRBD1|TRBJ1-5|TRBV4-1|NA
CASSHTGTVLGQPQHF
TGCGCCAGCAGCCACACCGGGACAGTCTTAGGTCAGCCCCAGCATTTT
>NA|TRBJ2-1|TRBV19|NA
CASSIIGQVSYNEQFF
TGTGCCAGTAGTATTATCGGTCAAGTCTCCTACAATGAGCAGTTCTTC
>NA|TRBJ1-5|TRBV14|NA
CASSQVYDGPQHF
TGTGCCAGCAGCCAAGTTTACGACGGGCCCCAGCATTTT
>NA|TRBJ2-7|TRBV12-3/TRBV12-4|NA
CASSPLGSYEQYF
TGTGCCAGCAGCCCATTGGGCTCCTACGAGCAGTACTTC
>TRBD1|TRBJ1-2|TRBV2|NA
CASSGQGWNGYTF
TGTGCCAGCAGCGGACAGGGGTGGAATGGCTACACCTTC
>NA|TRBJ1-2|TRBV4-3|NA
CASSQGGTPNYGYTF
TGCGCCAGCAGCCAGGGGGGGACACCAAACTATGGCTACACCTTC
>TRBD2|TRBJ2-1|TRBV7-2|NA
CASSLPGTSGRESEQFF
TGTGCCAGCAGCTTACCTGGGACTAGCGGGAGGGAAAGTGAGCAGTTCTTC
>NA|TRBJ1-2|TRBV7-8|NA
CASSYVGVNYGYTF
TGTGCCAGCAGCTACGTAGGGGTAAACTATGGCTACACCTTC
>TRBD1|TRBJ2-1|TRBV5-8|NA
CASSLVLWIGTETYNEQFF
TGTGCCAGCAGCTTGGTGTTGTGGATCGGGACAGAAACCTACAATGAGCAGTTCTTC
>NA|TRBJ1-1|TRBV19|NA
CASIKGRTNTEAFF
TGTGCCAGTATCAAAGGACGGACGAACACTGAAGCTTTCTTT
>TRBD1|TRBJ2-5|TRBV10-3|NA
CAISTDRGLETQYF
TGTGCCATCAGTACGGACAGGGGGCTAGAGACCCAGTACTTC
>NA|TRBJ2-1|TRBV4-1|once
CASSQEGAASGEGEQFF
TGCGCCAGCAGCCAAGAGGGGGCGGCGAGCGGCGAGGGGGAGCAGTTCTTC
>TRBD2|TRBJ2-1|TRBV13|once
CASSLAVGGRIGNEQFF
TGTGCCAGCAGCTTAGCAGTTGGCGGGAGGATTGGCAATGAGCAGTTCTTC
>TRBD2|TRBJ2-5|TRBV2|NA
CASIGAEGLAGGPRETQYF
TGTGCCAGCATAGGGGCGGAAGGACTAGCGGGAGGGCCGAGAGAGACCCAGTACTTC
>NA|TRBJ2-7|TRBV7-8|NA
CASSLALGQGSYEQYF
TGTGCCAGCAGCTTAGCGCTTGGGCAGGGGAGCTACGAGCAGTACTTC
>NA|TRBJ1-4|TRBV2|few
CASSGSGATNEKLFF
TGTGCCAGCAGTGGTTCCGGAGCAACTAATGAAAAACTGTTTTTT
>NA|TRBJ2-2|TRBV19|NA
CASSIGLNTGELFF
TGTGCCAGTAGTATTGGACTCAACACCGGGGAGCTGTTTTTT
>NA|TRBJ1-3|TRBV28|NA
CASSLGGTGNTIYF
TGTGCCAGCAGCCTTGGGGGGACTGGAAACACCATATATTTT
>NA|TRBJ2-1|TRBV7-2|NA
CASSLFSSFYNEQFF
TGTGCCAGCAGTTTATTTTCTAGCTTCTACAATGAGCAGTTCTTC
>TRBD2|TRBJ2-1|TRBV2|NA
CASRASGGSNEQFF
TGTGCCAGCAGGGCTAGCGGGGGGAGCAATGAGCAGTTCTTC
>NA|TRBJ2-1|TRBV20-1|NA
CSASPGGQFF
TGCAGTGCTTCTCCCGGGGGGCAGTTCTTC
>NA|TRBJ2-5|TRBV28|NA
CASSPHGTRAGGQYF
TGTGCCAGCAGCCCGCATGGCACCCGGGCGGGTGGCCAGTACTTC
>TRBD2|TRBJ2-2|TRBV27|NA
CASSLGMETSGRGELFF
TGTGCCAGCAGTTTAGGGATGGAGACTAGCGGGAGGGGGGAGCTGTTTTTT
>NA|TRBJ2-4|TRBV19|NA
CASSIGRGAVDIQYF
TGTGCCAGTAGTATCGGTAGGGGGGCGGTTGACATTCAGTACTTC
>NA|TRBJ1-6|TRBV28|NA
CASSLEGGEYNSPLHF
TGTGCCAGCAGTTTAGAGGGGGGGGAGTATAATTCACCCCTCCACTTT
>NA|TRBJ1-6|TRBV4-2|few
CASSQTTGPNNSPLHF
TGTGCCAGCAGCCAAACCACCGGGCCGAATAATTCACCCCTCCACTTT
>NA|TRBJ1-3|TRBV5-6|NA
CASSLDRAGNTIYF
TGTGCCAGCAGCTTGGACAGGGCTGGAAACACCATATATTTT
>NA|TRBJ1-2|TRBV28|NA
CASSFFVSSGYTF
TGTGCCAGCAGTTTTTTTGTGTCGAGTGGCTACACCTTC
>TRBD1|TRBJ1-2|TRBV28|NA
CASKSDRVRGYTF
TGTGCCAGCAAATCGGACAGGGTGCGGGGCTACACCTTC
>TRBD1|TRBJ2-1|TRBV5-5|NA
CASTTGGPNEQFF
TGTGCCAGCACGACAGGGGGCCCAAATGAGCAGTTCTTC
>TRBD2|TRBJ2-3|TRBV15|NA
CATSRGGGPTDTQYF
TGTGCCACCAGCAGAGGCGGGGGTCCCACCGATACGCAGTATTTT
>NA|TRBJ1-4|TRBV10-2|NA
CASSDPDGINEKLFF
TGCGCCAGCAGTGACCCGGACGGAATTAATGAAAAACTGTTTTTT
>TRBD2|TRBJ2-1|TRBV30|NA
CAWRLAGGGYNEQFF
TGTGCCTGGAGGCTTGCGGGAGGGGGTTACAATGAGCAGTTCTTC
>TRBD1|TRBJ2-3|TRBV5-4|NA
CASSHGSPGQSTDTQYF
TGTGCCAGCAGCCATGGGTCCCCGGGACAGAGCACAGATACGCAGTATTTT
>NA|TRBJ2-3|TRBV3-1/TRBV3-2|once
CASSRGNTDTQYF
TGTGCCAGCAGCCGCGGTAATACAGATACGCAGTATTTT
>TRBD2|TRBJ2-5|TRBV5-5|NA
CASSLAGDQETQYF
TGTGCCAGCAGCTTAGCGGGAGACCAAGAGACCCAGTACTTC
>NA|TRBJ2-2|TRBV7-2|NA
CASSLTGRDTGELFF
TGTGCCAGCAGCTTAACAGGGCGTGACACCGGGGAGCTGTTTTTT
>NA|TRBJ1-2|TRBV27|once
CASRHPPGPTTF
TGTGCCAGCCGACACCCCCCCGGCCCGACCACCTTC
>TRBD1|TRBJ2-2|TRBV24-1|NA
CATSDSTGGAVGELFF
TGTGCCACCAGTGATTCGACAGGGGGCGCGGTCGGGGAGCTGTTTTTT
>NA|TRBJ2-7|TRBV5-8|once
CASSFRQGSEQYF
TGTGCCAGCAGCTTTAGGCAGGGCAGCGAGCAGTACTTC
>NA|TRBJ2-7|TRBV19|NA
CGTRDSYEQYF
TGTGGCACCAGGGATTCCTACGAGCAGTACTTC
>TRBD1|TRBJ2-3|TRBV12-3/TRBV12-4|NA
CASMTGGSDTQYF
TGTGCCAGCATGACAGGGGGAAGCGATACGCAGTATTTT
>TRBD1|TRBJ2-7|TRBV28|few
CASIPDRGAYEQYF
TGTGCCAGCATCCCGGACAGGGGGGCCTACGAGCAGTACTTC